These T cell receptor beta chains were read from a single sample in a study of MAIT cells during Salmonella Paratyphi A infection. A single record per CDR3 protein comes from TCRdb applying MiXCR to the 5' RACE reads. The sample lists about 1,000 distinct CDR3 sequences, around 24% seen once, with less than 45% in the top ten. Sequences were derived from MAIT cells from blood, sampled at the last sampling point of the challenge study. These receptors originate from a person aged 18-70 years who was deliberately infected with Salmonella Paratyphi A in a paratyphoid fever challenge study. Both conserved end residues are part of each CDR3. The D gene is left open where the match is weak. Size is stated for part of the rows, as once, few or many counts, or as a class when the clone is expanded.

V gene,J gene,clone size,D gene,CDR3 DNA,CDR3 protein
TRBV29-1,TRBJ1-2,medium-sized,-,TGCAGCGTTGAAGCCGCGCTGGGAATAACCTCCTATGGCTACACCTTC,CSVEAALGITSYGYTF
TRBV3-1,TRBJ2-1,-,-,TGTGCCAGCAGCCAAGATGAGGTCTACAATGAGCAGTTCTTC,CASSQDEVYNEQFF
TRBV29-1,TRBJ1-1,medium-sized,TRBD1,TGCAGCGGCGCGACAGGGGATGGTTCTGAAGCTTTCTTT,CSGATGDGSEAFF
TRBV5-5,TRBJ2-2,-,-,TGTGCCAGCAGCTCAGGTCCGGGAACCGGGGAGCTGTTTTTT,CASSSGPGTGELFF
TRBV6-1,TRBJ2-1,hyperexpanded,-,TGTGCCAGCAGTCCCGGGGATTACAATGAGCAGTTCTTC,CASSPGDYNEQFF
TRBV25-1,TRBJ2-7,-,-,TGTGCCAGCAGTGCAGGACAGAGCGATTACGGGGAGCAGTACTTC,CASSAGQSDYGEQYF
TRBV20-1,TRBJ1-6,once,TRBD1,TGCAGTGCCCCGACAGGGGGGGAAAATTCACCCCTCCACTTT,CSAPTGGENSPLHF
TRBV30,TRBJ2-2,hyperexpanded,-,TGTGCCTGGAGTGAAGCAGGGATGGGCGCCGGGGAGCTGTTTTTT,CAWSEAGMGAGELFF
TRBV9,TRBJ2-3,medium-sized,-,TGTGCCAGCAGCGTAGGAACCCGACGCACAGATACGCAGTATTTT,CASSVGTRRTDTQYF
TRBV4-3,TRBJ1-1,-,-,TGCGCCAGCAGCCAATCCCTGGGTGGGGGAGAACCTTCCTTGACTTTCTTT,CASSQSLGGGEPSLTFF
TRBV4-1,TRBJ1-4,few,-,TGCGCCAGCAGCCAAGATGGCAGGGTCCTTAATGAAAAACTGTTTTTT,CASSQDGRVLNEKLFF
TRBV6-4,TRBJ2-1,few,TRBD2,TGTGCCAGCAGTGACTCTAGCGGGGGGGCCAATGAGCAGTTCTTC,CASSDSSGGANEQFF
TRBV20-1,TRBJ1-1,-,TRBD1,TGCAGGTTGGACAGGGCTGACACTGAAGCTTTCTTT,CRLDRADTEAFF
TRBV4-2,TRBJ2-5,medium-sized,TRBD1,TGTGCCAGCAGCCAAGACGGGACAGGGGCAGAGACCCAGTACTTC,CASSQDGTGAETQYF
TRBV20-1,TRBJ1-1,once,TRBD1,TGCAGTGCTAAATCACAGGGGTTGCCTGAAGCTTTCTTT,CSAKSQGLPEAFF
TRBV20-1,TRBJ2-7,few,-,TGCAGTGCTAGAGAACCCCTGACAGGCGGGAACTCCTACGAGCAGTACTTC,CSAREPLTGGNSYEQYF
TRBV29-1,TRBJ2-2,medium-sized,TRBD2,TGCAGCGTTGAAGAAGGGAAGCGGGAGGTCGGCACCGGGGAGCTGTTTTTT,CSVEEGKREVGTGELFF
TRBV6-1,TRBJ1-4,-,-,TGTGCCAGCAGTGAAGCGGCAGGGGAGGGGGAAAAACTGTTTTTT,CASSEAAGEGEKLFF
TRBV20-1,TRBJ2-7,-,TRBD1,TGCAGTGCAGACCGGGACAGGGGTCTCGAGCAGTACTTC,CSADRDRGLEQYF
TRBV6-4,TRBJ2-1,medium-sized,TRBD2,TGTGCCAGCAGTCGAGCGGGAGAGAACAATGAGCAGTTCTTC,CASSRAGENNEQFF
TRBV19,TRBJ2-7,-,-,TGTGCCACCTCGGCCTTGGCAGAACCCTCCGAGCAGTACTTC,CATSALAEPSEQYF
TRBV20-1,TRBJ2-1,large,TRBD2,TGCAGTGCTAGAGATCTGACTAGCAGTTACAATGAGCAGTTCTTC,CSARDLTSSYNEQFF
TRBV4-2,TRBJ2-3,-,TRBD2,TGTGCCAGCAGCCAAGAACTAGCGGGAGTGTTTGGTAGCACAGATACGCAGTATTTT,CASSQELAGVFGSTDTQYF
TRBV6-4,TRBJ2-2,medium-sized,-,TGTGCCAGCAGTGACAGGGACACCGGGGAGCTGTTTTTT,CASSDRDTGELFF
TRBV6-1,TRBJ1-2,-,-,TGTGCCAGCAGTGAAGGAGAGAACTATGGCTACACCTTC,CASSEGENYGYTF
TRBV4-2,TRBJ2-6,large,-,TGTGCCAGCAGCCAAGAGGGGGCTGGGGCCAACGTCCTGACTTTC,CASSQEGAGANVLTF
TRBV4-3,TRBJ1-6,-,-,TGCGCCAGCAGCCAAGGGTTAGAGAATTCACCCCTCCACTTT,CASSQGLENSPLHF
TRBV28,TRBJ2-6,-,-,TGTGCCAGCCAAGAGGGCAACTCTGGGGCCAACGTCCTGACTTTC,CASQEGNSGANVLTF
TRBV24-1,TRBJ2-2,-,-,TGTGCCACCAGTTCTGCGGGGGCGGACACCGGGGAGCTGTTTTTT,CATSSAGADTGELFF
TRBV15,TRBJ2-5,-,-,TGTGCCGCCAGCAGGTTGGGAATTCAAGAGACCCAGTACTTC,CAASRLGIQETQYF
TRBV7-9,TRBJ1-1,few,-,TGTGCCAGCACCCCGACAGTGAACACTGAAGCTTTCTTT,CASTPTVNTEAFF